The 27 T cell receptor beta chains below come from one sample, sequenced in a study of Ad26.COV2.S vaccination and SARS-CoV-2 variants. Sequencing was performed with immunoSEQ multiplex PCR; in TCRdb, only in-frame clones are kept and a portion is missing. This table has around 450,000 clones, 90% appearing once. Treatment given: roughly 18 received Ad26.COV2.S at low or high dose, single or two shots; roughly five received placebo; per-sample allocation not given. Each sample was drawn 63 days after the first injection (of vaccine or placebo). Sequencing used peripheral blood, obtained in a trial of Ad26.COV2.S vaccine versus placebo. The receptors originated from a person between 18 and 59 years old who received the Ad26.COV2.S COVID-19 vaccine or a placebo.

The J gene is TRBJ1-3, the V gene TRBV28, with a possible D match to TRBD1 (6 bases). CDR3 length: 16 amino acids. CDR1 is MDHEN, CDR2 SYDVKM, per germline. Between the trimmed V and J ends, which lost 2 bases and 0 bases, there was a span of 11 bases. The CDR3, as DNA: TGTGCCAGCAGTTTAGGGGGGGGGCGCTCTGGAAACACCATATATTTT. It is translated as CASSLGGGRSGNTIYF.

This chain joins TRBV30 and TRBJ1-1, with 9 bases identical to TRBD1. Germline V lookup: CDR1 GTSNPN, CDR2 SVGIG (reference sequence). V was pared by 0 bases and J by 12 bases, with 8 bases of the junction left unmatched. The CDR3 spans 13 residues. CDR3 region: CAWSVAGTGTTFF. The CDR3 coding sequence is TGTGCCTGGAGTGTAGCGGGGACAGGGACGACTTTCTTT.

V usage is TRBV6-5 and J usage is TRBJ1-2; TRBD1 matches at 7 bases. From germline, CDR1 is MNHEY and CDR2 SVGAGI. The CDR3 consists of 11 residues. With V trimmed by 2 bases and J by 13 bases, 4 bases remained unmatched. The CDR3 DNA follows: TGTGCCAGCAGTTACCCCGGGACAGTCACCTTC. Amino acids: CASSYPGTVTF.

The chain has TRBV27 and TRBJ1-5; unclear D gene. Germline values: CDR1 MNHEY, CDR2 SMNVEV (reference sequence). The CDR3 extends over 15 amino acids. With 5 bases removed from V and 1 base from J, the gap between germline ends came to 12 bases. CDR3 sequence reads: CASSLRPSSNQPQHF. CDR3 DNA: TGTGCCAGCAGTCTACGGCCTTCCAGCAATCAGCCCCAGCATTTT.

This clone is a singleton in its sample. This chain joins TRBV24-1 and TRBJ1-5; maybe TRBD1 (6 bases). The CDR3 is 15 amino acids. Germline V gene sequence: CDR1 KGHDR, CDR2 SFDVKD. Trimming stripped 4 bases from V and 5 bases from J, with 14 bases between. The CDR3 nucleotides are TGTGCCACCAGTGACAGCGACAGGCAAGATCAGCCCCAGCATTTT. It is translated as CATSDSDRQDQPQHF.

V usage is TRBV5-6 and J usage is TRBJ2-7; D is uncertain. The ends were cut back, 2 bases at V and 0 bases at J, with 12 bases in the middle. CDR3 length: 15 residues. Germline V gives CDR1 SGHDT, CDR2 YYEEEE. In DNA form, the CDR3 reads TGTGCCAGCAGCTTTGTCAGGCCTAGCTCCTACGAGCAGTACTTC. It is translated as CASSFVRPSSYEQYF.

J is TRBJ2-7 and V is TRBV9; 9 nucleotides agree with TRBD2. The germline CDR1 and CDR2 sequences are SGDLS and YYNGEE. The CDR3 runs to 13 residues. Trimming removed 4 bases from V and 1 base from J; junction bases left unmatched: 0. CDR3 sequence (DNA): TGTGCCAGCAGCACTAGCGGGTCCTACGAGCAGTACTTC. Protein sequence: CASSTSGSYEQYF.

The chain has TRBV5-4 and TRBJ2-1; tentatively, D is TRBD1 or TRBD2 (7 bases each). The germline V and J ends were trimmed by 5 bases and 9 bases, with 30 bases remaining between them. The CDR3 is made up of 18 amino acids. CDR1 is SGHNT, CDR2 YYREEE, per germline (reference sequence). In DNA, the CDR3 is TGTGCCAGCAGGGAGGGGGCGGGAGCTCCGGATGGTACCAGTGAGCAGTTCTTC. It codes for CASREGAGAPDGTSEQFF. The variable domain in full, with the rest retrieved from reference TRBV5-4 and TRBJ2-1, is ETGVTQSPTHLIKTRGQQVTLRCSSQSGHNTVSWYQQALGQGPQFIFQYYREEENGRGNFPPRFSGLQFPNYSSELNVNALELDDSALYLCASREGAGAPDGTSEQFFGPGTRLTVL.

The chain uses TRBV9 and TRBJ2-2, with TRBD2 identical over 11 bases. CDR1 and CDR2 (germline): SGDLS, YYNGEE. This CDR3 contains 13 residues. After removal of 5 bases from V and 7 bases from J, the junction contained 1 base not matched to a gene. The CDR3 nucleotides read TGTGCCAGCAGAACTAGCGGGAGCGGGGAGCTGTTTTTT. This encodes CASRTSGSGELFF.

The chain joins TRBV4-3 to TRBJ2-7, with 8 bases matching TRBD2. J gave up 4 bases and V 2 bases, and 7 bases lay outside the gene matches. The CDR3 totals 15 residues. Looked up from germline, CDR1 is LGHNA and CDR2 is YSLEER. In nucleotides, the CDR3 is TGCGCCAGCAGCCAAAGCGGGAGTGGGGTGTACGAGCAGTACTTC. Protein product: CASSQSGSGVYEQYF.

CDR3 loop: CASGPLREGEAFF. The CDR3 DNA reads as TGTGCCAGCGGCCCGTTAAGGGAAGGGGAAGCTTTCTTT. The chain is built from TRBV27 and TRBJ1-1; D is undetermined. V was clipped by 8 bases and J by 8 bases, with 18 bases between them. CDR1 and CDR2 (germline): MNHEY, SMNVEV (reference sequence). CDR3 size: 13 residues.

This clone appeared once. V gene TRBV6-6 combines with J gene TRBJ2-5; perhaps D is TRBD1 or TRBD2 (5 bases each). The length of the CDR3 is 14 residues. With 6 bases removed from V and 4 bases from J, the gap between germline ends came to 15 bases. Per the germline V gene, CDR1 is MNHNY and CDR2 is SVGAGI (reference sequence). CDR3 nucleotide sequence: TGTGCCAGCAGGTTTGGGACCAACGGAGAGACCCAGTACTTC. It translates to CASRFGTNGETQYF.

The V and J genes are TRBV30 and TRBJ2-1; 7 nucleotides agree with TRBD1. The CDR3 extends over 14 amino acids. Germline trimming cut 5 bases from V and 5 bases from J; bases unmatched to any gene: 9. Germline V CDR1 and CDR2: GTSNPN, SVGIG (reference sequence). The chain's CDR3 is CAWALRTGDNEQFF. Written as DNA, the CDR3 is TGTGCCTGGGCCCTAAGGACAGGAGACAATGAGCAGTTCTTC.

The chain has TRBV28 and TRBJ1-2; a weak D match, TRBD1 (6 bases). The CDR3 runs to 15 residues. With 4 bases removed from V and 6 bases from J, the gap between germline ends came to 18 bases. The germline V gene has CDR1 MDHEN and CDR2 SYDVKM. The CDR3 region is CASSSLGGAKDGYTF. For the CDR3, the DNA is TGTGCCAGCAGTTCCCTAGGGGGGGCAAAAGATGGCTACACCTTC.

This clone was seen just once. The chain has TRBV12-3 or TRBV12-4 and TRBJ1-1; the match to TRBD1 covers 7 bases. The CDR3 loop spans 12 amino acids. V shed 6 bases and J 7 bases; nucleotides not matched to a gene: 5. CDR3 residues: CASRGQYLEAFF. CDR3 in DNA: TGTGCCAGCAGGGGACAGTACCTTGAAGCTTTCTTT.

The CDR3 loop is CASSSNTGTSWNTEAFF. CDR3 sequence (DNA): TGTGCCAGCAGCTCCAATACAGGAACGTCTTGGAACACTGAAGCTTTCTTT. The chain links TRBV7-9 to TRBJ1-1, with D possibly being TRBD1 (5 bases). Germline V gene data show CDR1 as SEHNR and CDR2 as FQNEAQ (reference sequence). This CDR3 spans 17 amino acids. V lost 4 bases to trimming and J lost 1 base, with 19 bases between them.

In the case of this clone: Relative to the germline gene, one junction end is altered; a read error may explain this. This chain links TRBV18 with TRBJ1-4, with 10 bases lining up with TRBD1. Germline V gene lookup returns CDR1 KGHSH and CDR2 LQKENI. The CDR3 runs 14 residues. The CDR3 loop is CASSPPLGTGDLSF. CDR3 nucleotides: TGTGCCAGCTCACCACCTCTGGGGACAGGGGACTTGTCTTTT.

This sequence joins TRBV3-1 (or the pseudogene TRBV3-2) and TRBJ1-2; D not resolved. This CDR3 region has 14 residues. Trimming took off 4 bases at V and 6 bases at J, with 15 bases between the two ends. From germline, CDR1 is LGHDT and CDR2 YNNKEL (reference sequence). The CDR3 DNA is TGTGCCAGCAGCCTCAGGTCGGCGGATGATGGCTACACCTTC. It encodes CASSLRSADDGYTF.

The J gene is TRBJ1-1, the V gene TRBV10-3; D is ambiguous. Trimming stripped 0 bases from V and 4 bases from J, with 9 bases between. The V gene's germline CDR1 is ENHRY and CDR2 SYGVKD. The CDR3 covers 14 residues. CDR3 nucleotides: TGTGCCATCAGTGAGTCCGAACACGGCACTGAAGCTTTCTTT. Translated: CAISESEHGTEAFF.

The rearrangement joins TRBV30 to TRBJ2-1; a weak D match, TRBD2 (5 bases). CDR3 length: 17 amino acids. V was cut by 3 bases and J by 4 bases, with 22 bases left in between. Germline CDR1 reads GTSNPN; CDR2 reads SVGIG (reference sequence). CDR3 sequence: CAWRGSRSLGGYNEQFF. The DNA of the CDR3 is TGTGCCTGGAGGGGGAGCAGGAGTTTAGGAGGATACAATGAGCAGTTCTTC.

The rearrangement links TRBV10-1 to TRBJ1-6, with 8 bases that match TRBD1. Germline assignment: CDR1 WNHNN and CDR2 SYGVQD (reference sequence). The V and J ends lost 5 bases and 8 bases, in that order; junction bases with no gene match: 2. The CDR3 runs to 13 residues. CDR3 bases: TGCGCCAGCAGTCAGGACAGGGATTCACCCCTCCACTTT. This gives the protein CASSQDRDSPLHF.

As DNA, the CDR3 is TGTGCCAGCAGCTCGTCTAGAACCTACAATGAGCAGTTCTTC. Its translation is CASSSSRTYNEQFF. The chain couples TRBV27 to TRBJ2-1; D call uncertain. Germline CDR1 MNHEY, CDR2 SMNVEV (reference sequence). The V gene lost 6 bases and the J gene lost 2 bases, with 11 bases spanning the gap. The CDR3 has 14 amino acids.

CDR3 loop: CSVEEPGQAFNQPQHF. The CDR3 DNA reads TGCAGCGTTGAAGAACCGGGACAGGCCTTCAATCAGCCCCAGCATTTT. The chain carries TRBV29-1 and TRBJ1-5, with 8 bases fitting TRBD1. The CDR3 length is 16 residues. In germline, CDR1 is SQVTM, CDR2 ANQGSEA. With 0 bases clipped from V and 3 bases from J, the junction kept 7 bases outside the gene matches.

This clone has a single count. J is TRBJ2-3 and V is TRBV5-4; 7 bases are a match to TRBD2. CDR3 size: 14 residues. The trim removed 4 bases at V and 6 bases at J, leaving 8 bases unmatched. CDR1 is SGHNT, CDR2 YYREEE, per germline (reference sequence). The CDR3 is CASSPQWGGDTQYF. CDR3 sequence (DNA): TGTGCCAGCAGCCCCCAGTGGGGAGGGGATACGCAGTATTTT.

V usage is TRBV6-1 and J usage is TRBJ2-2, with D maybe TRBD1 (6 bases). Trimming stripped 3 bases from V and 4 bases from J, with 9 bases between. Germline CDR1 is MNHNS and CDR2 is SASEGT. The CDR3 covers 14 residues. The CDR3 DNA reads TGTGCCAGCAGTGAGTACAGGGCCACCGGGGAGCTGTTTTTT. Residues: CASSEYRATGELFF.

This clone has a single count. As DNA, the CDR3 is TGTGCCAGCAGCTCCGTACCGCTGGGGGAGCAGTACTTC. It is translated as CASSSVPLGEQYF. The chain combines TRBV7-2 with TRBJ2-7, with D unresolved. V lost 4 bases to trimming and J lost 7 bases, with 14 bases between them. The CDR3 totals 13 residues. CDR1 is SGHTA and CDR2 is FQGNSA in the germline V gene.

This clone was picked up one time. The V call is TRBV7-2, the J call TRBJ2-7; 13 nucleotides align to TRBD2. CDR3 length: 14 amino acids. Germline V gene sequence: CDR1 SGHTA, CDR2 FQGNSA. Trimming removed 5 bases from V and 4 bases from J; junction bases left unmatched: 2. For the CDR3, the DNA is TGTGCCAGCAGCAGACTAGCGGGAGGTTACGAGCAGTACTTC. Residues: CASSRLAGGYEQYF.